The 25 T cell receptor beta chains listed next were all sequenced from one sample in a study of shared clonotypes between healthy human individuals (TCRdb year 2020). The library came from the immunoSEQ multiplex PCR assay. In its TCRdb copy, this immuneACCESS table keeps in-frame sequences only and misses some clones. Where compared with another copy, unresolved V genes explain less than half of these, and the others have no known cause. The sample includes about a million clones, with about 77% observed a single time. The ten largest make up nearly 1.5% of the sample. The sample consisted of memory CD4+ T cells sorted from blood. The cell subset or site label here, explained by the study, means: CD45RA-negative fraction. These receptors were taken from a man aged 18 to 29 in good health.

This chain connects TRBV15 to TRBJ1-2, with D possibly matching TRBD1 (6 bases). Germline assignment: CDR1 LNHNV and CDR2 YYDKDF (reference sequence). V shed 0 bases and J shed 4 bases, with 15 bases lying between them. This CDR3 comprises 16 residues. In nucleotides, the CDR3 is TGTGCCACCAGCAGAGAATACAGGGCCCCTGGCTATGGCTACACCTTC. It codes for CATSREYRAPGYGYTF.

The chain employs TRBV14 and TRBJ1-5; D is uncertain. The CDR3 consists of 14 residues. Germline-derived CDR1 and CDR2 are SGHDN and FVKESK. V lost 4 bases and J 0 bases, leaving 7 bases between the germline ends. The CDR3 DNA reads TGTGCCAGCAGCCGTACGGGTAGCAATCAGCCCCAGCATTTT. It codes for CASSRTGSNQPQHF.

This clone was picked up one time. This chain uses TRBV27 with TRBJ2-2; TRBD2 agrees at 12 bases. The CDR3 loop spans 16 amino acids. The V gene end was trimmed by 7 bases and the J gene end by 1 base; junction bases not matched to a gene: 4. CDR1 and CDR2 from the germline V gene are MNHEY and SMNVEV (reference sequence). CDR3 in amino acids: CASTQLAGGNTGELFF. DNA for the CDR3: TGTGCCAGCACGCAACTAGCGGGGGGGAACACCGGGGAGCTGTTTTTT.

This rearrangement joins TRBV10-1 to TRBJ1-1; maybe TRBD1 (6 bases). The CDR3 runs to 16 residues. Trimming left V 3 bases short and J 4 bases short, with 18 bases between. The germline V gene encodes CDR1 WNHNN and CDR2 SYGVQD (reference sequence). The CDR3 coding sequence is TGCGCCAGCAGTGATGGGGTGAGGGGGGTCGGCACTGAAGCTTTCTTT. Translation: CASSDGVRGVGTEAFF.

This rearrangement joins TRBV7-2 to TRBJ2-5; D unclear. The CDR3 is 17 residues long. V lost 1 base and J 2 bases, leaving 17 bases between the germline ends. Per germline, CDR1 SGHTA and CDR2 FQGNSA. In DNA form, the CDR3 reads TGTGCCAGCAGCTTAGACTTAGCCGCCCCCCAACAAGAGACCCAGTACTTC. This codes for CASSLDLAAPQQETQYF.

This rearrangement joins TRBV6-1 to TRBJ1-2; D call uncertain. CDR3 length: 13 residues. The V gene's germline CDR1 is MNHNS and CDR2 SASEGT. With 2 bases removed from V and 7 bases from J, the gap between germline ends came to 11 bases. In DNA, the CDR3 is TGTGCCAGCAGTGAAACGGGCCGGAGTGGCTACACCTTC. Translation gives CASSETGRSGYTF.

CDR3 residues: CASSYEYAEKLFF. The CDR3, as DNA: TGTGCCAGCAGTTACGAGTATGCCGAAAAACTGTTTTTT. The V call is TRBV6-5, the J call TRBJ1-4; D gene unclear. CDR1 and CDR2 (germline): MNHEY, SVGAGI. Trimming shortened V by 2 bases and J by 8 bases, and 9 bases separated the two germline ends. This CDR3 has 13 amino acids.

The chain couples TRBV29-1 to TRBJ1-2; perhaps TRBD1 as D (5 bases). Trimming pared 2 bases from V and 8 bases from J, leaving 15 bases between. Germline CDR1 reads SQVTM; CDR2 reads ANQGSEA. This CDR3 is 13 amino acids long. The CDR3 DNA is TGCAGCGTTGAACCTCCGGGCTCAGGGGGCTACACCTTC. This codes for CSVEPPGSGGYTF.

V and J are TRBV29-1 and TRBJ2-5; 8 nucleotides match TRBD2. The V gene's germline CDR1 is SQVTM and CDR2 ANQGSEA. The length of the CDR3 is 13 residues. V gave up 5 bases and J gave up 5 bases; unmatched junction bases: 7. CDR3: CSVRPSGGETQYF. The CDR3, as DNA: TGCAGCGTTCGCCCCTCGGGAGGGGAGACCCAGTACTTC. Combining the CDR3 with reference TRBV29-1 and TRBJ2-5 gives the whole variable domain SAVISQKPSRDICQRGTSLTIQCQVDSQVTMMFWYRQQPGQSLTLIATANQGSEATYESGFVIDKFPISRPNLTFSTLTVSNMSPEDSSIYLCSVRPSGGETQYFGPGTRLLVL.

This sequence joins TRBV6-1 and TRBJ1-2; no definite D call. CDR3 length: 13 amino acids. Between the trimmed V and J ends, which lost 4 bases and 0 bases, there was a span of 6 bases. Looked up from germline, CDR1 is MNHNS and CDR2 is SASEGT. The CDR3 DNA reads TGTGCCAGCAGTGTGGAGCCTAACTATGGCTACACCTTC. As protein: CASSVEPNYGYTF.

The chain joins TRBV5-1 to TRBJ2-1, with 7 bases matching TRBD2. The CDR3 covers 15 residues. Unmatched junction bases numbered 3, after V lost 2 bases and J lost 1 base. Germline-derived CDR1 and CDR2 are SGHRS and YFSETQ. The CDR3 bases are TGCGCCAGCAGCTTCGCGGGGGATTCCTACAATGAGCAGTTCTTC. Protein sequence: CASSFAGDSYNEQFF.

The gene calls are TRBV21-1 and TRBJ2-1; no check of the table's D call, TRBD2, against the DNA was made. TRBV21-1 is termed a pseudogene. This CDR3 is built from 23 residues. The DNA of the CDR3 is TGTGCCAGCAGCAAGGGCGCCAGGGACACTAGCGTGAGAGTCTCGTCTTGCTACAATGAGCAGTTCTTC. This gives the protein CASSKGARDTSVRVSSCYNEQFF.

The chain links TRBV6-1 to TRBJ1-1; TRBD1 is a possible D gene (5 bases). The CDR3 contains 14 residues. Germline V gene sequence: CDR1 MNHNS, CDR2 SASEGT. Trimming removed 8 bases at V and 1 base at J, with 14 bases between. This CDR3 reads CASSSREANTEAFF. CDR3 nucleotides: TGTGCCAGCTCGTCCAGGGAGGCGAACACTGAAGCTTTCTTT.

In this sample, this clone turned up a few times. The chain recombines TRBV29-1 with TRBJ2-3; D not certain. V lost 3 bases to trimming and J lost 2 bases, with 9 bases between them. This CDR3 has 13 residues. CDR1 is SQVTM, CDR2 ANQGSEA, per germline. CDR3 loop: CSVDSSLTDTQYF. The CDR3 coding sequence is TGCAGCGTTGACAGTTCACTCACAGATACGCAGTATTTT.

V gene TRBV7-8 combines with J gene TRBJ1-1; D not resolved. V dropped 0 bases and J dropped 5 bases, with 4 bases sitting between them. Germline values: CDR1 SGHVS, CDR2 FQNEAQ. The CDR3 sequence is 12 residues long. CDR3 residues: CASSLALTEAFF. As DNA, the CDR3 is TGTGCCAGCAGCTTAGCGTTGACTGAAGCTTTCTTT.

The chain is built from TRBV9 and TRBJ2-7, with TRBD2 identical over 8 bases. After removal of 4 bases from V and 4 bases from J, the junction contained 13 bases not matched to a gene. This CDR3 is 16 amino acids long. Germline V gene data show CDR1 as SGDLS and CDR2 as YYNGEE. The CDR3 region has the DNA TGTGCCAGCAGCTCTCTCGACTGGGCGGGAGGTTACGAGCAGTACTTC. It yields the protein CASSSLDWAGGYEQYF. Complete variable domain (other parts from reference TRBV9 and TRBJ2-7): DSGVTQTPKHLITATGQRVTLRCSPRSGDLSVYWYQQSLDQGLQFLIQYYNGEERAKGNILERFSAQQFPDLHSELNLSSLELGDSALYFCASSSLDWAGGYEQYFGPGTRLTVT.

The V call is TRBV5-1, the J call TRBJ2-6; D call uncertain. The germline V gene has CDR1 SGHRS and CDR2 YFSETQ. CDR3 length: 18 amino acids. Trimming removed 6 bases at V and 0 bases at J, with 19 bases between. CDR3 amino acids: CASKLGELPLSGANVLTF. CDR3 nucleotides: TGCGCCAGCAAACTTGGTGAGTTACCCCTCTCTGGGGCCAACGTCCTGACTTTC.

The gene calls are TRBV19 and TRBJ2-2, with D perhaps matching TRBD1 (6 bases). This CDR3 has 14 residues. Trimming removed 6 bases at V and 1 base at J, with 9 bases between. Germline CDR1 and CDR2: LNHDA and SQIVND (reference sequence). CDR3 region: CASRETGNTGELFF. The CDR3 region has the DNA TGTGCCAGTAGGGAGACAGGGAACACCGGGGAGCTGTTTTTT.

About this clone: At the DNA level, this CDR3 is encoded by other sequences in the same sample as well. In DNA, the CDR3 is TGTGCCATCAGTGAGGCCGGGACGCCCTACGAGCAGTACTTC. It specifies CAISEAGTPYEQYF. V usage is TRBV10-3 and J usage is TRBJ2-7, with D perhaps given as TRBD1 or TRBD2 (5 bases each). Germline V gene lookup returns CDR1 ENHRY and CDR2 SYGVKD. The CDR3 runs to 14 residues. V lost 2 bases, J lost 2 bases, and 10 bases lay in between.

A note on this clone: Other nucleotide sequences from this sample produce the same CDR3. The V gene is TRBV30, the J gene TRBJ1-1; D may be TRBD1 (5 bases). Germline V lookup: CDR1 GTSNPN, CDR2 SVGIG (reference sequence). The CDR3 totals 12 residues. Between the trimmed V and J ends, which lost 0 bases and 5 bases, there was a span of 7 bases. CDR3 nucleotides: TGTGCCTGGAGTGTCAGGGTGACTGAAGCTTTCTTT. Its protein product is CAWSVRVTEAFF.

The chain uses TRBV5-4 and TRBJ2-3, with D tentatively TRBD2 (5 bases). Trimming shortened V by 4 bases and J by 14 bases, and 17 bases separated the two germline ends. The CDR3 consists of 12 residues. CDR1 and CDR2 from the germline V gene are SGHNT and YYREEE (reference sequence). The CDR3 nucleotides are TGTGCCAGCAGCAAAAACGACGGGGAGTCGTATTTT. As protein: CASSKNDGESYF.

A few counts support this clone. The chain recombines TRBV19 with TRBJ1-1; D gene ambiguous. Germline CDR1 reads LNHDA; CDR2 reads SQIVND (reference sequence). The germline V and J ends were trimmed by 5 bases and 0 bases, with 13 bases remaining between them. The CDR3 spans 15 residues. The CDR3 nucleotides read TGTGCCAGTAGTTCGGGTCCTAATATGAACACTGAAGCTTTCTTT. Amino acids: CASSSGPNMNTEAFF. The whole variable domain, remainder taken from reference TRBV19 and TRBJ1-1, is DGGITQSPKYLFRKEGQNVTLSCEQNLNHDAMYWYRQDPGQGLRLIYYSQIVNDFQKGDIAEGYSVSREKKESFPLTVTSAQKNPTAFYLCASSSGPNMNTEAFFGQGTRLTVV.

Here the CDR3 DNA reads TGTGCCAGCAGTGAACCGGGGGCACAAGAGACCCAGTACTTC. It specifies CASSEPGAQETQYF. The chain employs TRBV6-1 and TRBJ2-5; D could derive from TRBD1 or TRBD2 (6 bases each). Trimming took off 2 bases at V and 2 bases at J, with 9 bases between the two ends. CDR3 size: 14 residues. CDR1 and CDR2 (germline): MNHNS, SASEGT.

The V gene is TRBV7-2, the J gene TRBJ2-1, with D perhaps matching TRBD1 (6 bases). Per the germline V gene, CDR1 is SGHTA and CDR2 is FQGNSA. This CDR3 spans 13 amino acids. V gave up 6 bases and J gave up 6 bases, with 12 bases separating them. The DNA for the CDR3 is TGTGCCAGCAGATTACTACAGGGCAATGAGCAGTTCTTC. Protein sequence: CASRLLQGNEQFF.

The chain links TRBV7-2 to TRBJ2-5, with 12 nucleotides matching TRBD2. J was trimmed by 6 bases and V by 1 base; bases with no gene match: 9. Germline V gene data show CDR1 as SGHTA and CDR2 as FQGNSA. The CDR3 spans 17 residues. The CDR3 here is CASSLEASGRAGKTQYF. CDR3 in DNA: TGTGCCAGCAGCTTAGAGGCTAGCGGGAGGGCCGGAAAGACCCAGTACTTC.